Shown below are 14 T cell receptor beta chains from a single sample sequenced in a study of shared clonotypes between healthy human individuals. CD45RO-negative CD8 cells positively selected for CCR7 made up the naive population, which excluded terminally differentiated effector memory CD45RA+ cells. Profiled with immunoSEQ multiplex PCR; TCRdb holds only in-frame clones, not every one. The sample comprises about 1,800,000 clones, 85% to 95% of which are singletons, and 1.2% rests with the top ten. The sequenced material came from naive CD8+ T cells sorted from blood. Every receptor here comes from a man between 18 and 29 years old in good health.

V and J are TRBV6-6 and TRBJ2-7, with D tentatively TRBD1 (6 bases). Trimming took 7 bases from V and 0 from J, leaving 10 bases between them. This CDR3 spans 13 amino acids. In germline, CDR1 is MNHNY, CDR2 SVGAGI (reference sequence). The CDR3 DNA sequence: TGTGCCAGCACCTGGACAGTCTCCTACGAGCAGTACTTC. Amino acids: CASTWTVSYEQYF.

This rearrangement joins TRBV29-1 to TRBJ2-7; 10 bases map to TRBD2. V shed 6 bases and J 0 bases; nucleotides not matched to a gene: 8. Germline V gene sequence: CDR1 SQVTM, CDR2 ANQGSEA. CDR3 length: 15 residues. The CDR3 region is CSVQISGRSSYEQYF. The CDR3 DNA is TGCAGCGTCCAAATTAGCGGGAGGTCCTCCTACGAGCAGTACTTC.

The chain joins TRBV29-1 to TRBJ2-4; perhaps TRBD1 as D (5 bases). Germline lookup yields CDR1 SQVTM and CDR2 ANQGSEA. This CDR3 spans 11 amino acids. Trimming pared 4 bases from V and 8 bases from J, leaving 9 bases between. CDR3 sequence (DNA): TGCAGCGTTGCAGAAGGGGACATTCAGTACTTC. This codes for CSVAEGDIQYF.

The chain carries TRBV9 and TRBJ2-5; 14 bases align to TRBD2. Germline V gene lookup returns CDR1 SGDLS and CDR2 YYNGEE. V shed 3 bases, J shed 4 bases, and the junction held 5 bases outside the gene matches. The CDR3 totals 16 residues. The CDR3 sequence is CASSGGLAGEGETQYF. The CDR3 DNA reads as TGTGCCAGCAGCGGGGGACTAGCGGGAGAAGGAGAGACCCAGTACTTC.

This clone was detected only once. This rearrangement joins TRBV7-2 to TRBJ2-7; D is uncertain. Trimming took 0 bases from V and 3 from J, leaving 18 bases between them. Germline lookup yields CDR1 SGHTA and CDR2 FQGNSA. CDR3 length: 17 residues. The CDR3 DNA reads as TGTGCCAGCAGCTTAGCGCAGAGGCCGACCTTCGGCTACGAGCAGTACTTC. Translated, it gives CASSLAQRPTFGYEQYF.

J is TRBJ2-1 and V is TRBV27, with TRBD2 identical over 7 bases. There are 17 residues in the CDR3. The germline CDR1 and CDR2 sequences are MNHEY and SMNVEV (reference sequence). V lost 4 bases, J lost 4 bases, and 13 bases stayed unmatched. The CDR3 protein is CASSSPDGGGSYNEQFF. The CDR3 nucleotides read TGTGCCAGCAGTTCTCCAGACGGGGGAGGGTCGTACAATGAGCAGTTCTTC.

CDR3 region: CASSEEGFQPQHF. Written as DNA, the CDR3 is TGTGCCAGCAGTGAAGAGGGGTTTCAGCCCCAGCATTTT. V and J are TRBV2 and TRBJ1-5; D is perhaps TRBD1 (5 bases). V lost 1 base, J lost 6 bases, and 7 bases lay in between. Germline V CDR1 and CDR2: SNHLY, FYNNEI. The CDR3 length is 13 residues.

The rearrangement links TRBV28 to TRBJ2-7; either TRBD1 or TRBD2 may supply D (6 bases each). V lost 3 bases, J lost 6 bases, and 12 bases lay in between. CDR1 is MDHEN, CDR2 SYDVKM, per germline. The CDR3 length is 13 residues. CDR3: CASSFRGHSEQYF. In DNA, the CDR3 is TGTGCCAGCAGTTTTCGGGGGCATTCCGAGCAGTACTTC.

This clone appeared a single time. This rearrangement joins TRBV6-7 to TRBJ2-3; TRBD1 is a possible D gene (6 bases). TRBV6-7 is noted as an ORF with a role that remains uncertain. V lost 7 bases and J 1 base, leaving 9 bases between the germline ends. This CDR3 has 13 amino acids. CDR3 sequence (DNA): TGTGCCAGCAAGAGGACAGGCACAGATACGCAGTATTTT. It yields the protein CASKRTGTDTQYF.

J is TRBJ1-2 and V is TRBV7-9; 7 bases are shared with TRBD1. This CDR3 contains 13 residues. The germline V gene has CDR1 SEHNR and CDR2 FQNEAQ (reference sequence). V dropped 6 bases and J dropped 3; count of bases not matched to a gene: 4. Written as DNA, the CDR3 is TGTGCCAGCAGGCGAACAGGGGACTATGGCTACACCTTC. Translated: CASRRTGDYGYTF.

V and J are TRBV27 and TRBJ2-2; 7 bases are a match to TRBD1. Trimming at V came to 4 bases and at J to 7 bases, leaving 9 bases not matched to a gene. Germline loops: CDR1 MNHEY, CDR2 SMNVEV (reference sequence). This CDR3 contains 15 residues. The CDR3 reads CASSSEGAADGELFF. The CDR3 bases are TGTGCCAGCAGTTCCGAGGGGGCGGCAGACGGGGAGCTGTTTTTT.

This clone appeared once. In the same sample, other DNA sequences code for this CDR3. The chain combines TRBV4-1 with TRBJ2-7; D possibly corresponds to TRBD2 (6 bases). V lost 3 bases, J lost 4 bases, and 10 bases lay in between. The CDR3 contains 13 residues. Germline V gives CDR1 MGHRA, CDR2 YSYEKL. The CDR3 DNA follows: TGCGCCAGCAGCCATTCGACTAGGTACGAGCAGTACTTC. As protein: CASSHSTRYEQYF.

This rearrangement joins TRBV30 to TRBJ2-2; TRBD2 agrees at 7 bases. This CDR3 is built from 14 residues. Looked up from germline, CDR1 is GTSNPN and CDR2 is SVGIG (reference sequence). With V trimmed by 5 bases and J by 3 bases, 6 bases remained unmatched. The CDR3 loop reads CAWAGDYYTGELFF. The CDR3 DNA follows: TGTGCCTGGGCTGGGGACTACTACACCGGGGAGCTGTTTTTT.

DNA of the CDR3: TGTGCCAGCAGCACCTGGGCAGGGGGCAACTATGGCTACACCTTC. Amino acids: CASSTWAGGNYGYTF. The chain employs TRBV5-6 and TRBJ1-2; 8 nucleotides match TRBD1. This CDR3 has 15 amino acids. CDR1 is SGHDT, CDR2 YYEEEE, per germline. The V gene end was trimmed by 4 bases and the J gene end by 2 bases; junction bases not matched to a gene: 7. The variable domain in full, with the rest retrieved from reference TRBV5-6 and TRBJ1-2, is DAGVTQSPTHLIKTRGQQVTLRCSPKSGHDTVSWYQQALGQGPQFIFQYYEEEERQRGNFPDRFSGHQFPNYSSELNVNALLLGDSALYLCASSTWAGGNYGYTFGSGTRLTVV.